The 22 T cell receptor beta chains below all came from one sample that was sequenced in a study of blood T cell repertoires in COVID-19. The assay was immunoSEQ multiplex PCR, and TCRdb's table has in-frame clones only and misses some. The sample contains 350,000 to 450,000 clones, around 87% of which appear only once. The sample was peripheral blood. The receptor source for this set is a woman aged 55-70 years with COVID-19, enrolled during active disease.

With regard to this clone: Other nucleotide sequences in the sample specify the same CDR3. The chain couples TRBV3-1 (or the pseudogene TRBV3-2) to TRBJ2-7; 9 nucleotides align to TRBD2. The CDR3 length is 14 residues. Germline trimming cut 2 bases from V and 1 base from J; bases unmatched to any gene: 0. CDR1 is LGHDT and CDR2 is YNNKEL in the germline V gene (reference sequence). CDR3 region: CASSQSGGSYEQYF. CDR3 DNA sequence: TGTGCCAGCAGCCAAAGCGGGGGGTCCTACGAGCAGTACTTC.

The rearrangement joins TRBV2 to TRBJ2-3; D might be TRBD2 (6 bases). V shed 4 bases and J shed 1 base, with 9 bases lying between them. Per germline, CDR1 SNHLY and CDR2 FYNNEI. This CDR3 is built from 14 residues. CDR3 DNA sequence: TGTGCCAGCAGTGGATCTAGCGGCACAGATACGCAGTATTTT. Amino acids: CASSGSSGTDTQYF.

The V and J genes are TRBV11-2 and TRBJ2-3, with D possibly matching TRBD2 (7 bases). The CDR3 is 14 residues long. Trimming left V 6 bases short and J 4 bases short, with 14 bases between. Germline V gene sequence: CDR1 SGHAT, CDR2 FQNNGV. CDR3 sequence: CASSIGGAADTQYF. CDR3 nucleotides: TGTGCCAGCAGTATTGGGGGGGCTGCAGATACGCAGTATTTT. Variable domain in full (rest from reference TRBV11-2 and TRBJ2-3): EAGVAQSPRYKIIEKRQSVAFWCNPISGHATLYWYQQILGQGPKLLIQFQNNGVVDDSQLPKDRFSAERLKGVDSTLKIQPAKLEDSAVYLCASSIGGAADTQYFGPGTRLTVL.

CDR3 region: CASRRAGELFF. The CDR3 region has the DNA TGTGCCAGTAGGCGCGCCGGGGAGCTGTTTTTT. This sequence joins TRBV19 and TRBJ2-2, with unresolved D. CDR1 is LNHDA, CDR2 SQIVND, per germline (reference sequence). V was clipped by 6 bases and J by 6 bases, with 5 bases between them. The CDR3 runs 11 residues.

The chain recombines TRBV7-6 with TRBJ2-5; TRBD1 aligns across 7 bases. Trimming took 5 bases from V and 0 from J; bases not matched to a gene: 12. The length of the CDR3 is 17 residues. Looked up from germline, CDR1 is SGHVS and CDR2 is FNYEAQ. DNA of the CDR3: TGTGCCAGCAGCCCCCCCCGGCGGACAGGCAACCAAGAGACCCAGTACTTC. As protein: CASSPPRRTGNQETQYF.

This clone came up once. This chain links TRBV3-1 (or the pseudogene TRBV3-2) with TRBJ2-1, with D maybe TRBD2 (5 bases). Germline CDR1 reads LGHDT; CDR2 reads YNNKEL (reference sequence). This CDR3 spans 15 amino acids. V was trimmed by 4 bases and J by 7 bases, leaving 17 bases between them. The CDR3 nucleotides are TGTGCCAGCAGCCTCCCGCGGGTCTCTACAAATGAGCAGTTCTTC. Its translation: CASSLPRVSTNEQFF.

V and J are TRBV7-3 and TRBJ2-3; TRBD2 is a possible D gene (5 bases). This CDR3 has 17 amino acids. The germline gives CDR1 SGHTA, CDR2 FQGTGA. Trimming took off 5 bases at V and 1 base at J, with 19 bases between the two ends. CDR3 nucleotide sequence: TGTGCCAGCAGCCCCTACGGCTCGGGGTTAGGCACAGATACGCAGTATTTT. It translates to CASSPYGSGLGTDTQYF.

This clone was recorded once. V usage is TRBV6-5 and J usage is TRBJ1-2, with 10 bases fitting TRBD1. CDR1 and CDR2 from the germline V gene are MNHEY and SVGAGI. Losses at the gene ends were 6 bases for V and 6 bases for J; bases not matched to a gene: 4. The CDR3 spans 13 residues. CDR3 nucleotides: TGTGCCAGCAGACCGGGACAGGGGAATGGCTACACCTTC. Translation: CASRPGQGNGYTF.

This clone showed up just once. The V and J genes are TRBV5-4 and TRBJ2-1; TRBD2 aligns across 8 bases. Germline assignment: CDR1 SGHNT and CDR2 YYREEE (reference sequence). V lost 0 bases and J lost 7; bases outside the gene matches: 6. This CDR3 is 15 amino acids long. The CDR3 loop reads CASSLGGGTKNEQFF. DNA for the CDR3: TGTGCCAGCAGCTTGGGCGGGGGGACGAAAAATGAGCAGTTCTTC.

The V gene is TRBV2, the J gene TRBJ1-5; D is perhaps TRBD1 (6 bases). The CDR3 sequence is 16 residues long. Looked up from germline, CDR1 is SNHLY and CDR2 is FYNNEI. Trimming removed 6 bases from V and 4 bases from J, with 19 bases in between. The CDR3 nucleotides are TGTGCCAGCAGCGTCAGGGGAGGGGGTAGAAATCAGCCCCAGCATTTT. It is translated as CASSVRGGGRNQPQHF.

The rearrangement links TRBV4-2 to TRBJ2-5; TRBD2 agrees at 12 bases. V shed 1 base and J 2 bases; nucleotides not matched to a gene: 11. The CDR3 has 19 residues. The germline V gene encodes CDR1 LGHNA and CDR2 YNFKEQ. The CDR3 DNA is TGTGCCAGCAGCCAAGCATTCGGGCTAGCGGGGGGGCCTCAAGAGACCCAGTACTTC. This gives the protein CASSQAFGLAGGPQETQYF.

Points on this clone: The sample contains more than one DNA sequence encoding this CDR3. This chain links TRBV6-5 with TRBJ2-3; 10 bases map to TRBD2. The trim removed 0 bases at V and 3 bases at J, leaving 3 bases unmatched. The CDR3 covers 16 residues. CDR1 is MNHEY, CDR2 SVGAGI, per germline. CDR3: CASSYSSGGATDTQYF. CDR3 DNA: TGTGCCAGCAGTTACTCCAGCGGGGGGGCAACAGATACGCAGTATTTT.

J is TRBJ2-3 and V is TRBV18; D is unresolved. Germline values: CDR1 KGHSH, CDR2 LQKENI. V was clipped by 3 bases and J by 3 bases, with 13 bases between them. This CDR3 spans 15 amino acids. The CDR3 loop is CASSPLDSLTDTQYF. CDR3 coding DNA: TGTGCCAGCTCACCCCTCGACTCGCTGACAGATACGCAGTATTTT.

This chain connects TRBV3-1 (or the pseudogene TRBV3-2) to TRBJ2-5; D may be TRBD2 (5 bases). CDR3 size: 13 residues. V shed 1 base and J shed 9 bases, with 12 bases lying between them. Germline CDR1 reads LGHDT; CDR2 reads YNNKEL (reference sequence). The CDR3 DNA reads TGTGCCAGCAGCCAAGGGACCGACGGGGCCCAGTACTTC. It specifies CASSQGTDGAQYF.

CDR3 residues: CASSWTGQGYDEQFF. CDR3 DNA sequence: TGTGCCAGCAGCTGGACGGGACAGGGATACGATGAGCAGTTCTTC. The chain carries TRBV11-2 and TRBJ2-1, with 9 bases identical to TRBD1. After removal of 4 bases from V and 8 bases from J, the junction contained 9 bases not matched to a gene. CDR1 SGHAT and CDR2 FQNNGV come from the germline V gene. The CDR3 has 15 residues.

The rearrangement uses TRBV5-1 and TRBJ2-1; maybe TRBD1 (5 bases). V was shortened by 4 bases and J by 0 bases, with 14 bases between the two germline ends. CDR3 length equals 16 residues. Germline V gives CDR1 SGHRS, CDR2 YFSETQ. The CDR3 is CASSALTVSSYNEQFF. DNA for the CDR3: TGCGCCAGCAGCGCCCTGACAGTGAGCTCCTACAATGAGCAGTTCTTC. The variable domain in full, with the rest retrieved from reference TRBV5-1 and TRBJ2-1, is KAGVTQTPRYLIKTRGQQVTLSCSPISGHRSVSWYQQTPGQGLQFLFEYFSETQRNKGNFPGRFSGRQFSNSRSEMNVSTLELGDSALYLCASSALTVSSYNEQFFGPGTRLTVL.

Concerning this clone: The sample contains more than one DNA sequence encoding this CDR3. The chain combines TRBV5-1 with TRBJ2-2; D not certain. The germline V gene encodes CDR1 SGHRS and CDR2 YFSETQ. This CDR3 has 14 residues. V shed 0 bases and J shed 1 base, with 4 bases lying between them. The CDR3 protein is CASSLGLNTGELFF. In DNA form, the CDR3 reads TGCGCCAGCAGCTTGGGTCTGAACACCGGGGAGCTGTTTTTT.

V is TRBV24-1 and J is TRBJ1-2; no reliable D call. Trimming took off 5 bases at V and 4 bases at J, with 10 bases between the two ends. The germline V gene has CDR1 KGHDR and CDR2 SFDVKD. The CDR3 is made up of 13 amino acids. The CDR3: CATSVVTPYGYTF. DNA of the CDR3: TGTGCCACCAGTGTTGTGACTCCCTATGGCTACACCTTC.

J is TRBJ1-2 and V is TRBV28; a possible D gene is TRBD1 (6 bases). V was cut by 4 bases and J by 5 bases, with 14 bases left in between. The V gene's germline CDR1 is MDHEN and CDR2 SYDVKM. The CDR3 sequence is 14 residues long. CDR3 protein: CASSYPDSLYGYTF. CDR3 bases: TGTGCCAGCAGTTACCCGGACAGCTTATATGGCTACACCTTC.

Note on this clone: Other DNA sequences from this sample encode an identical CDR3 as well. V is TRBV13 and J is TRBJ1-1, with 8 bases aligning to TRBD1. The CDR3 runs to 14 residues. Germline CDR1 and CDR2: PRHDT and FYEKMQ (reference sequence). The ends lost 5 bases at V and 1 base at J; junction bases unmatched: 3. CDR3 bases: TGTGCCAGCAGCAGAGGACAGGGGAACACTGAAGCTTTCTTT. Protein product: CASSRGQGNTEAFF.

The rearrangement links TRBV5-6 to TRBJ2-7; 9 bases are a match to TRBD1. Germline values: CDR1 SGHDT, CDR2 YYEEEE. V shed 1 base, J shed 3 bases, and the junction held 2 bases outside the gene matches. The CDR3 length is 14 residues. The DNA of the CDR3 is TGTGCCAGCAGCTTGCGGGACAGGGACTACGAGCAGTACTTC. Its protein is CASSLRDRDYEQYF.

V is TRBV5-1 and J is TRBJ1-6; 8 bases are shared with TRBD1. The CDR3 is made up of 14 amino acids. Trimming at V came to 2 bases and at J to 10 bases, leaving 5 bases not matched to a gene. In germline, CDR1 is SGHRS, CDR2 YFSETQ. The CDR3, as DNA: TGCGCCAGCAGCTTCGGACAGGGTATCTCACCCCTCCACTTT. This encodes CASSFGQGISPLHF. Drawing the rest from reference TRBV5-1 and TRBJ1-6, the complete variable domain is KAGVTQTPRYLIKTRGQQVTLSCSPISGHRSVSWYQQTPGQGLQFLFEYFSETQRNKGNFPGRFSGRQFSNSRSEMNVSTLELGDSALYLCASSFGQGISPLHFGNGTRLTVT.